These T cell receptor beta chains were read from a single sample in a study of blood T cell repertoires in COVID-19. Only in-frame clones appear in the TCRdb table, and some are missing; sequencing was by immunoSEQ multiplex PCR. The repertoire holds fewer than 400,000 clones, roughly 89% seen once, with approximately 10% in the top ten. Material for sequencing was PBMCs or T cells enriched from blood (not recorded which). These receptors all stem from a woman aged 45-65 years who had recovered from COVID-19. The conserved cysteine and the conserved F or W are not part of the CDR3 here. The D gene is left open where the match is weak.

TRBJ2-7,.,11,TRBV4-1,ASSQLRAYEQY
TRBJ1-5,TRBD1,11,TRBV20-1,SAGGTGGQPQH
TRBJ2-7,TRBD2,16,TRBV6-2/TRBV6-3,ASSYTSGTSGGSYEQY
TRBJ1-1,TRBD1,12,TRBV28,ASSLDGQGGEAF
TRBJ1-2,TRBD1,13,TRBV5-1,ASSLEGAINYGYT
TRBJ2-7,.,11,TRBV24-1,ATRDNLNYEQY
TRBJ2-1,.,11,TRBV12-3/TRBV12-4,ASSFISYNEQF
TRBJ1-2,.,12,TRBV30,AWKTDWGNYGYT
TRBJ1-2,.,12,TRBV7-2,ASSLERFANGYT
TRBJ1-3,.,13,TRBV2,ASSVGQSPGNTIY
TRBJ2-7,.,11,TRBV4-3,ASSQDQGSEQY
TRBJ2-1,TRBD2,12,TRBV15,ATTSGGGYNEQF
TRBJ1-2,.,11,TRBV19,ARGEDFDYGYT
TRBJ2-1,.,13,TRBV13,ASSFQGSSYNEQF
TRBJ1-2,.,12,TRBV6-1,ASSEDLRDPSYT
TRBJ1-1,.,12,TRBV18,ASSLEGWGTEAF
TRBJ1-5,.,10,TRBV5-6,ASSLPGEPQH
TRBJ2-4,.,12,TRBV5-6,ASSLGVGGNIQY
TRBJ1-1,.,11,TRBV3-1/TRBV3-2,ASSKQENTEAF
TRBJ1-1,.,9,TRBV27,ATHGQTEAF
TRBJ1-4,TRBD1,15,TRBV2,ASSVTGTVDWNEKLF
TRBJ2-7,TRBD1,13,TRBV6-5,ASSAPPGGVYEQY
TRBJ2-4,.,11,TRBV12-3/TRBV12-4,ASSQAPLDIQY
TRBJ2-7,TRBD2,14,TRBV4-2,ASSQRSGGPSYEQY
TRBJ1-5,.,13,TRBV15,ATSRNKEAGEPQH
TRBJ2-3,.,13,TRBV2,ASRKRGISTDTQY
TRBJ1-5,.,10,TRBV7-2,ASSLYNQPQH
TRBJ2-2,TRBD1,15,TRBV14,ASSQDRTGRNTGELF
TRBJ2-2,.,14,TRBV7-3,ASSLPQGTNTGELF
TRBJ1-1,.,11,TRBV11-2,ASSLVGTSWAF
TRBJ2-7,.,12,TRBV19,ASSIGDSPYEQY
TRBJ2-2,TRBD1,14,TRBV13,ASSVTGQGWTGELF
TRBJ1-6,TRBD1,12,TRBV15,ATSRAGGNSPLH
TRBJ2-7,TRBD1,13,TRBV5-1,ASSWAPDRAYEQY
TRBJ1-3,.,13,TRBV5-4,ASSPAGAGANTIY
TRBJ2-5,TRBD2,13,TRBV6-2/TRBV6-3,ASSQGLAGEETQY
TRBJ2-2,.,11,TRBV12-3/TRBV12-4,ASSLRGTGELF
TRBJ1-1,.,13,TRBV30,AWSVLGRTNTEAF
TRBJ2-1,.,11,TRBV7-9,ASSLSMAREQF
TRBJ2-7,.,13,TRBV6-2/TRBV6-3,ASSYGGGKSYEQY
TRBJ1-2,.,11,TRBV18,ASSPSQQGGYT
TRBJ2-2,.,13,TRBV24-1,ATSGADPNTGELF
TRBJ2-7,.,12,TRBV18,ASSPLPSSYEQY
TRBJ2-1,.,11,TRBV19,ASSGEPYNEQF
TRBJ1-5,.,13,TRBV7-8,ASSRSLGQRQPQH
TRBJ2-7,TRBD1,15,TRBV18,ASSHYDRALTLYEQY
TRBJ1-2,.,12,TRBV7-6,ASSALTGNYGYT
TRBJ2-1,.,14,TRBV28,ASSFYRVNSYNEQF
TRBJ1-2,.,10,TRBV29-1,SVGYGPGSYT
TRBJ1-6,.,13,TRBV30,AWRTGIFYNSPLH
TRBJ2-1,TRBD1,13,TRBV2,ASSGQQGAYNEQF
TRBJ1-2,.,13,TRBV19,ASMPGAGRSYGYT
TRBJ1-4,.,15,TRBV2,ASSVGASAGRAEKLF
TRBJ2-2,.,10,TRBV5-5,ASSRSTGELF
TRBJ2-3,TRBD2,13,TRBV27,ASSPLASGDHTQY
TRBJ2-2,TRBD2,16,TRBV4-3,ASSTLLAGESNTGELF
TRBJ1-2,TRBD1,11,TRBV13,ASSIGQGYGYT
TRBJ1-2,.,9,TRBV6-5,ASGAGYGYT
TRBJ1-2,TRBD1,12,TRBV13,ASSLLDRGLGYT